This T cell receptor (beta chain) was sequenced in a study of beta chain features in type 1 diabetes. Study-level information: No age, gender or cell yield differences were seen between patients and healthy donors.

Study findings and constraints: Equally in patients and controls, shorter templates might have been favored by PCR.

Points on this clone: No antigen is known for it.

Only one heparinised blood draw was taken per donor, and its volume averaged about 116 mL. Between the trimmed V and J ends, which lost 3 bases and 12 bases, there was a span of 9 bases. This CDR3 is built from 12 residues. The germline V gene has CDR1 KGHSH and CDR2 LQKENI. The isolated RNA, all of it, was reverse transcribed, so expressed TCRB transcripts were what got sequenced. Using immunoSEQ multiplex PCR, the repertoire was profiled, and TCRdb retains in-frame clones only, with some absent. In the table there are a few hundred thousand clones, around 26% of which are singletons. Sequenced material: central memory CD4+ T cells from blood. The sequence derives from a man aged 25-40 years in good health. The rearrangement links TRBV18 to TRBJ2-6; D ambiguous. CDR3 sequence (DNA): TGTGCCAGCTCACCCGGGCCCGCCGTCCTGACTTTC. Translated, it gives CASSPGPAVLTF.